Presented here are 25 T cell receptor beta chains from one specimen sequenced in a study of memory CD4+ T cells and cytomegalovirus serostatus. Single viable CD3+CD4+CD8-CD45RO+ cells were sorted as the memory CD4+ T cells. TCRdb keeps only in-frame clones here, not all; method: immunoSEQ multiplex PCR. The sample lists more than 35,000 clones, nearly 80% occurring once. Material: memory CD4+ T cells from blood. All receptors derive from an adult in good health and CMV-seronegative.

V gene TRBV5-1 combines with J gene TRBJ1-2, with TRBD1 matching over 8 bases. The CDR3 length is 14 residues. Germline trimming cut 3 bases from V and 4 bases from J; bases unmatched to any gene: 5. Germline V CDR1 and CDR2: SGHRS, YFSETQ. This chain's CDR3 is CASSSGQGTYGYTF. As DNA, the CDR3 is TGCGCCAGCAGCTCAGGACAGGGCACCTATGGCTACACCTTC.

The chain carries TRBV28 and TRBJ1-2; D possibly corresponds to TRBD1 (6 bases). V shed 5 bases and J shed 4 bases, with 17 bases lying between them. CDR3 length equals 15 residues. Germline values: CDR1 MDHEN, CDR2 SYDVKM. The CDR3 is CASSPTQDRPYGYTF. The CDR3 nucleotides read TGTGCCAGCAGTCCAACCCAAGACAGGCCCTATGGCTACACCTTC.

In its sample, this clone was seen once. The rearrangement uses TRBV15 and TRBJ1-6; D ambiguous. In germline, CDR1 is LNHNV, CDR2 YYDKDF (reference sequence). The V end lost 0 bases, the J end lost 7 bases, and 7 bases lay between the germline ends. The CDR3 is 14 amino acids. The CDR3 nucleotides read TGTGCCACCAGCAGAGAAGGGTACAATTCACCCCTCCACTTT. Translation: CATSREGYNSPLHF.

The table lists this clone with a few counts. The J gene is TRBJ1-1, the V gene TRBV14; D is ambiguous. The CDR3 is 13 residues long. Trimming removed 1 base from V and 0 bases from J, with 3 bases in between. Germline V gene data show CDR1 as SGHDN and CDR2 as FVKESK. DNA for the CDR3: TGTGCCAGCAGCCAAGTACTGAACACTGAAGCTTTCTTT. Protein sequence: CASSQVLNTEAFF.

The genes are TRBV19 and TRBJ2-4; D perhaps matches TRBD1 (6 bases). V was cut by 4 bases and J by 7 bases, with 17 bases left in between. Germline lookup yields CDR1 LNHDA and CDR2 SQIVND (reference sequence). The CDR3 is 15 residues long. The CDR3 spells CASSKPQGTGNIQYF. The CDR3 nucleotides are TGTGCCAGTAGTAAGCCACAGGGTACGGGGAACATTCAGTACTTC. The full variable domain, completed using reference TRBV19 and TRBJ2-4, is DGGITQSPKYLFRKEGQNVTLSCEQNLNHDAMYWYRQDPGQGLRLIYYSQIVNDFQKGDIAEGYSVSREKKESFPLTVTSAQKNPTAFYLCASSKPQGTGNIQYFGAGTRLSVL.

The chain links TRBV5-6 to TRBJ1-1, with 8 bases that match TRBD1. With 5 bases clipped from V and 1 base from J, the junction kept 4 bases outside the gene matches. The CDR3 spans 14 residues. Germline lookup yields CDR1 SGHDT and CDR2 YYEEEE. DNA of the CDR3: TGTGCCAGCAGGCGGACAGGGAGGAACACTGAAGCTTTCTTT. It translates to CASRRTGRNTEAFF.

The gene calls are TRBV11-2 and TRBJ2-7, with 9 nucleotides matching TRBD2. The junction had 10 bases not matched to a gene; V was cut back by 1 base and J by 6 bases. This CDR3 has 16 residues. Germline CDR1 is SGHAT and CDR2 is FQNNGV. The CDR3 protein is CASSLVAGDFGFEQYF. DNA of the CDR3: TGTGCCAGCAGCTTAGTAGCGGGGGATTTCGGGTTCGAGCAGTACTTC. The entire variable domain, with the rest obtained from reference TRBV11-2 and TRBJ2-7, is as follows: EAGVAQSPRYKIIEKRQSVAFWCNPISGHATLYWYQQILGQGPKLLIQFQNNGVVDDSQLPKDRFSAERLKGVDSTLKIQPAKLEDSAVYLCASSLVAGDFGFEQYFGPGTRLTVT.

The rearrangement links TRBV7-9 to TRBJ1-4; D uncertain. From germline, CDR1 is SEHNR and CDR2 FQNEAQ (reference sequence). This CDR3 region has 15 residues. Trimming removed 6 bases from V and 5 bases from J, with 16 bases in between. The CDR3 loop is CASSRERFVNEKLFF. CDR3 in DNA: TGTGCCAGCAGTCGAGAGAGGTTCGTGAATGAAAAACTGTTTTTT. The full variable domain, completed using reference TRBV7-9 and TRBJ1-4, is DTGVSQNPRHKITKRGQNVTFRCDPISEHNRLYWYRQTLGQGPEFLTYFQNEAQLEKSRLLSDRFSAERPKGSFSTLEIQRTEQGDSAMYLCASSRERFVNEKLFFGSGTQLSVL.

The chain carries TRBV11-2 and TRBJ1-2; 8 nucleotides match TRBD1. The CDR3 consists of 16 residues. The germline CDR1 and CDR2 sequences are SGHAT and FQNNGV. The junction had 9 bases not matched to a gene; V was cut back by 4 bases and J by 2 bases. The CDR3 bases are TGTGCCAGCAGCTCTTTAACAGGGGGACGGAACTATGGCTACACCTTC. This sequence encodes CASSSLTGGRNYGYTF.

V is TRBV7-9 and J is TRBJ1-6; 10 positions match TRBD1. The CDR3 has 15 amino acids. V was clipped by 5 bases and J by 5 bases; unmatched bases: 3. The germline CDR1 and CDR2 sequences are SEHNR and FQNEAQ (reference sequence). The CDR3 bases are TGTGCCAGCAGCCCAGGACAGGGGGATAATTCACCCCTCCACTTT. This encodes CASSPGQGDNSPLHF.

V gene TRBV6-1 combines with J gene TRBJ1-1; a weak D match, TRBD1 (6 bases). Germline CDR1 reads MNHNS; CDR2 reads SASEGT. V was clipped by 7 bases and J by 1 base, with 10 bases between them. The CDR3 totals 13 residues. This CDR3 is CASIRQANTEAFF. For the CDR3, the DNA is TGTGCCAGCATTCGACAGGCGAACACTGAAGCTTTCTTT.

V is TRBV7-9 and J is TRBJ2-7, with TRBD1 matching 7 bases. J gave up 2 bases and V 5 bases, and 6 bases lay outside the gene matches. This CDR3 has 14 residues. Germline-derived CDR1 and CDR2 are SEHNR and FQNEAQ (reference sequence). The DNA for the CDR3 is TGTGCCAGCAGCACCCGGACAGGAGCCTACGAGCAGTACTTC. This gives the protein CASSTRTGAYEQYF.

This chain connects TRBV19 to TRBJ2-2; possible D gene TRBD1, 6 bases. Trimming cost V 2 bases and J 8 bases, with 12 bases left between them. The germline V gene encodes CDR1 LNHDA and CDR2 SQIVND (reference sequence). The CDR3 covers 14 residues. CDR3 DNA: TGTGCCAGTAGTATACAACAGGGTACAGGGGAGCTGTTTTTT. Amino acids: CASSIQQGTGELFF.

The V gene is TRBV7-2, the J gene TRBJ1-4; TRBD1 matches 8 bases. With 4 bases clipped from V and 8 bases from J, the junction kept 9 bases outside the gene matches. This CDR3 has 15 amino acids. Germline CDR1 SGHTA, CDR2 FQGNSA. The CDR3 here is CASSSWTGTGEKLFF. The CDR3, as DNA: TGTGCCAGCAGCTCCTGGACAGGGACGGGGGAAAAACTGTTTTTT.

This chain uses TRBV9 with TRBJ2-5; the match to TRBD2 covers 15 bases. V was clipped by 2 bases and J by 4 bases; unmatched bases: 6. This CDR3 is 17 amino acids long. From germline, CDR1 is SGDLS and CDR2 YYNGEE. This chain's CDR3 is CASSVGLAGGQVETQYF. CDR3 bases: TGTGCCAGCAGCGTCGGACTAGCGGGGGGGCAGGTAGAGACCCAGTACTTC. The entire variable domain, with the rest obtained from reference TRBV9 and TRBJ2-5, is as follows: DSGVTQTPKHLITATGQRVTLRCSPRSGDLSVYWYQQSLDQGLQFLIQYYNGEERAKGNILERFSAQQFPDLHSELNLSSLELGDSALYFCASSVGLAGGQVETQYFGPGTRLLVL.

The chain recombines TRBV9 with TRBJ2-3; perhaps TRBD2 as D (5 bases). V lost 2 bases and J lost 2, with 12 bases in between. Germline V gene data show CDR1 as SGDLS and CDR2 as YYNGEE. The CDR3 sequence is 15 residues long. The CDR3: CASSVGMTFTDTQYF. The CDR3 DNA is TGTGCCAGCAGCGTCGGGATGACCTTCACAGATACGCAGTATTTT. The variable domain in full, completed from reference TRBV9 and TRBJ2-3, reads DSGVTQTPKHLITATGQRVTLRCSPRSGDLSVYWYQQSLDQGLQFLIQYYNGEERAKGNILERFSAQQFPDLHSELNLSSLELGDSALYFCASSVGMTFTDTQYFGPGTRLTVL.

J is TRBJ2-2 and V is TRBV30, with 9 bases lining up with TRBD1. Germline values: CDR1 GTSNPN, CDR2 SVGIG (reference sequence). The ends lost 3 bases at V and 5 bases at J; junction bases unmatched: 4. CDR3 length equals 14 residues. In DNA form, the CDR3 reads TGTGCCTGGAGACCGACAGGGGGGACCGGGGAGCTGTTTTTT. This translates into CAWRPTGGTGELFF.

The chain carries TRBV7-2 and TRBJ1-3, with D possibly being TRBD1 (6 bases). V was cut by 5 bases and J by 0 bases, with 11 bases left in between. The CDR3 has 15 amino acids. Germline lookup yields CDR1 SGHTA and CDR2 FQGNSA. This CDR3 reads CASSPTGLSGNTIYF. The CDR3 DNA is TGTGCCAGCAGCCCGACAGGTCTCTCTGGAAACACCATATATTTT.

V is TRBV5-5 and J is TRBJ2-3; 8 positions match TRBD2. Unmatched junction bases numbered 15, after V lost 4 bases and J lost 5 bases. The CDR3 has 17 amino acids. Germline V gives CDR1 SGHKS, CDR2 YYEKEE (reference sequence). The CDR3 loop reads CASSLTVRGAGEDTQYF. The CDR3 region has the DNA TGTGCCAGCAGCCTTACCGTGCGGGGGGCCGGTGAAGATACGCAGTATTTT.

This clone was found a few times. The V call is TRBV29-1, the J call TRBJ1-1; no clear D gene. This CDR3 comprises 9 residues. V was clipped by 5 bases and J by 6 bases, with 4 bases between them. Germline V gene data show CDR1 as SQVTM and CDR2 as ANQGSEA. CDR3 DNA sequence: TGCAGCGTTATGCCTGAAGCTTTCTTT. Amino acids: CSVMPEAFF.

By sample fraction, this clone is medium-sized. The V and J genes are TRBV5-6 and TRBJ1-1; a possible D gene is TRBD1 (5 bases). Germline assignment: CDR1 SGHDT and CDR2 YYEEEE. The ends were cut back, 0 bases at V and 5 bases at J, with 14 bases in the middle. The CDR3 totals 15 residues. The DNA for the CDR3 is TGTGCCAGCAGCTTGGCCGGGACCCCCCAGACTGAAGCTTTCTTT. Translation: CASSLAGTPQTEAFF.

The rearrangement links TRBV5-1 to TRBJ2-2; TRBD1 matches at 8 bases. CDR1 is SGHRS, CDR2 YFSETQ, per germline. The CDR3 sequence is 14 residues long. V lost 3 bases and J lost 5; bases outside the gene matches: 3. The CDR3 bases are TGCGCCAGCAGCTGGACAGGGAGGACCGGGGAGCTGTTTTTT. It specifies CASSWTGRTGELFF.

In its sample, this clone was seen once. The chain recombines TRBV4-1 with TRBJ1-2; 7 bases are shared with TRBD1. This CDR3 has 13 amino acids. V shed 5 bases and J 4 bases; nucleotides not matched to a gene: 4. CDR1 is MGHRA, CDR2 YSYEKL, per germline. The CDR3 sequence is CASSTRTGYGYTF. The CDR3 DNA reads as TGCGCCAGCAGCACGCGGACAGGCTATGGCTACACCTTC.

This chain links TRBV5-6 with TRBJ2-2; D uncertain. Between the trimmed V and J ends, which lost 3 bases and 4 bases, there was a span of 16 bases. The V gene's germline CDR1 is SGHDT and CDR2 YYEEEE. This CDR3 region has 16 residues. This CDR3 is CASSSIRVTSTGELFF. CDR3 in DNA: TGTGCCAGCAGCTCAATCCGGGTAACGAGCACCGGGGAGCTGTTTTTT.

The chain is built from TRBV25-1 and TRBJ1-3; no definite D call. Germline-derived CDR1 and CDR2 are MGHDK and SYGVNS. Deletions cut 1 base from V and 0 bases from J, with 13 bases between. The CDR3 contains 17 residues. In nucleotides, the CDR3 is TGTGCCAGCAGTGAATTTCGTAAAGGCCTCTCTGGAAACACCATATATTTT. This sequence encodes CASSEFRKGLSGNTIYF.